The 8 T cell receptor beta chains given below trace back to one sample, sequenced in a study of blood T cell repertoires in COVID-19. The data were produced by immunoSEQ multiplex PCR, yet TCRdb's version contains in-frame clones alone and is incomplete. Here the sample spans some 110,000 clones, roughly 80% being singletons. What was sequenced was peripheral blood. These receptors originate from a man in his fifties or sixties with acute or convalescent COVID-19.

The CDR3 coding sequence is TGTGCCAGCAGCTTAGCAGGGGCCTCCTACAATGAGCAGTTCTTC. Residues: CASSLAGASYNEQFF. The V and J genes are TRBV11-3 and TRBJ2-1; the D gene is possibly TRBD1 (6 bases). The germline gives CDR1 SGHNT, CDR2 YENEEA. Trimming took 1 base from V and 0 from J, leaving 7 bases between them. The CDR3 has 15 residues.

The rearrangement joins TRBV24-1 to TRBJ2-3, with TRBD2 identical over 7 bases. Per germline, CDR1 KGHDR and CDR2 SFDVKD. CDR3 size: 16 residues. Trimming removed 1 base from V and 0 bases from J; junction bases left unmatched: 3. The CDR3 nucleotides are TGTGCCACCAGTGATTTAACTAGCGACAGCACAGATACGCAGTATTTT. This encodes CATSDLTSDSTDTQYF.

This chain links TRBV23-1 with TRBJ1-1, with a possible D match to TRBD1 (6 bases). TRBV23-1 is an open reading frame, and its role is uncertain. Deletions cut 0 bases from V and 1 base from J, with 18 bases between. The CDR3 spans 18 residues. The chain's CDR3 is CASSQSNPKGGGNTEAFF. The CDR3 DNA reads as TGCGCCAGCAGTCAATCGAACCCAAAAGGGGGGGGGAACACTGAAGCTTTCTTT.

This clone has more than one count but fewer than ten. V usage is TRBV6-5 and J usage is TRBJ1-1; 7 nucleotides align to TRBD1. In germline, CDR1 is MNHEY, CDR2 SVGAGI. Germline trimming cut 5 bases from V and 1 base from J; bases unmatched to any gene: 4. CDR3 size: 14 residues. CDR3 residues: CASSNRGANTEAFF. CDR3 DNA sequence: TGTGCCAGCAGTAACAGGGGCGCGAACACTGAAGCTTTCTTT.

This clone was seen a single time. This chain links TRBV5-1 with TRBJ1-1, with 7 bases lining up with TRBD1. The germline CDR1 and CDR2 sequences are SGHRS and YFSETQ. Trimming took 1 base from V and 0 from J; bases not matched to a gene: 6. The CDR3 has 16 residues. The CDR3 spells CASSLRTGLMNTEAFF. The CDR3 DNA follows: TGCGCCAGCAGCTTGAGGACAGGCCTCATGAACACTGAAGCTTTCTTT.

The rearrangement links TRBV7-2 to TRBJ2-7, with D perhaps matching TRBD2 (5 bases). Trimming pared 3 bases from V and 5 bases from J, leaving 20 bases between. Germline V gives CDR1 SGHTA, CDR2 FQGNSA. The CDR3 is made up of 16 amino acids. The CDR3 DNA sequence: TGTGCCAGCAGCTTTTATGAGCGGCTGTTGAAGAACGAGCAGTACTTC. Amino acids: CASSFYERLLKNEQYF.

The table lists this clone with a few counts. This sequence joins TRBV3-1 (or the pseudogene TRBV3-2) and TRBJ1-2, with 7 bases identical to TRBD1. V dropped 3 bases and J dropped 2; count of bases not matched to a gene: 3. Germline assignment: CDR1 LGHDT and CDR2 YNNKEL (reference sequence). The CDR3 extends over 14 amino acids. The CDR3 bases are TGTGCCAGCAGCCACATGGGACAGAACTATGGCTACACCTTC. Its translation: CASSHMGQNYGYTF.

The rearrangement joins TRBV4-2 to TRBJ2-3, with D possibly being TRBD2 (5 bases). Germline V lookup: CDR1 LGHNA, CDR2 YNFKEQ. V lost 4 bases, J lost 2 bases, and 13 bases lay in between. CDR3 length: 15 residues. CDR3 DNA: TGTGCCAGCAGCCGGGAAGCGGCCTACACAGATACGCAGTATTTT. This translates into CASSREAAYTDTQYF.